Reported below is one TCR beta chain. The CDR3 has 13 amino acids. The germline CDR1 and CDR2 sequences are MNHEY and SVGAGI. Trimming cost V 7 bases and J 7 bases; bases outside gene matches: 9. The record originates from a study of blood T cell repertoires in COVID-19. Study as a whole: Sources were T cells, B-cell-depleted T cells, or PBMCs; the material itself was cDNA or gDNA.

Original processing methods: From reference gene primer amplification, estimates of nucleated cell counts were derived. TCRdb's table, derived via immunoSEQ multiplex PCR, lists solely in-frame clones and lacks some. The DNA was the basis for D and trimming; V, J and clone size are from that table. The table includes approximately 100,000 clones, around 80% detected once. The rearrangement links TRBV6-5 to TRBJ1-2; 7 bases match TRBD1. The source of this sequence is a woman older than 75 with active or convalescent COVID-19. The material sequenced was peripheral blood. The CDR3 DNA reads as TGTGCCAGCACCGGCGCAGGGGGATTTGGCTACACCTTC. Translation: CASTGAGGFGYTF.